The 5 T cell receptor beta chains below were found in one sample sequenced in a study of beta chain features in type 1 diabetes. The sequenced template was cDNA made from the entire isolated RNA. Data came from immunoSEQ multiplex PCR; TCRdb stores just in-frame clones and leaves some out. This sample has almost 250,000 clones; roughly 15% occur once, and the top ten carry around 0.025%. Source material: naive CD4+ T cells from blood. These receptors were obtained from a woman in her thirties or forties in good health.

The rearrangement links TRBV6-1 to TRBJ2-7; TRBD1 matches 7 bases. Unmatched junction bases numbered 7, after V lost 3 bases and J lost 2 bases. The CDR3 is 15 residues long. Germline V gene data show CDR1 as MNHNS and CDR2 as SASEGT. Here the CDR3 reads CASSEATGTTYEQYF. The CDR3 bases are TGTGCCAGCAGTGAGGCGACAGGGACAACCTACGAGCAGTACTTC.

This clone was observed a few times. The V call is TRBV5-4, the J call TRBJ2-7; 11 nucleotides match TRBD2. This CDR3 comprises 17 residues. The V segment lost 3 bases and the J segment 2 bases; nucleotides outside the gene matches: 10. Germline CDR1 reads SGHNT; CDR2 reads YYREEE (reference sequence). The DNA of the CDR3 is TGTGCCAGCAGCTACAGGGTAGCGGGGGGGACCGCCTACGAGCAGTACTTC. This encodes CASSYRVAGGTAYEQYF.

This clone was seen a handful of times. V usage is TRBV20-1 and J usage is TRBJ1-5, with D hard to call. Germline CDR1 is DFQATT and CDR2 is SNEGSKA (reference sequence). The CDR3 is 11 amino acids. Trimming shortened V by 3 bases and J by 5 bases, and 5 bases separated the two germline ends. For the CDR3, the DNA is TGCAGTGCTAGCCGAGATCAGCCCCAGCATTTT. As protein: CSASRDQPQHF.

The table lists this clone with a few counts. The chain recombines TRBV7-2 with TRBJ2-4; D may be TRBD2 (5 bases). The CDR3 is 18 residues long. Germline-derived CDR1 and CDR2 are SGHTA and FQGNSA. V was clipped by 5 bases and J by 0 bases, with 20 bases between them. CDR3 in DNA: TGTGCCAGCAGCCCCCTTTCCATCGGAGGAATAGCCAAAAACATTCAGTACTTC. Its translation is CASSPLSIGGIAKNIQYF.

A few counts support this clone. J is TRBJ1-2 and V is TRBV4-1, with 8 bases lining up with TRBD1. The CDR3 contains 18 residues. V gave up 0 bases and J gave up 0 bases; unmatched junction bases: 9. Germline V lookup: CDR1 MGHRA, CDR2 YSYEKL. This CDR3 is CASSQDPGTGGSNYGYTF. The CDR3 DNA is TGCGCCAGCAGCCAAGATCCCGGGACAGGTGGATCTAACTATGGCTACACCTTC.